This TCR beta chain was captured by sequencing in a study of T cells in Graves' hyperthyroidism and ophthalmopathy. Study details: Staff took peripheral blood when the initial diagnosis was made, before any treatment began.

V lost 6 bases and J 4 bases, leaving 16 bases between the germline ends. CDR3 length equals 14 residues. Extraction of PBMCs used roughly 9.3 ml of fresh peripheral blood. RNA transcripts served as the template for amplifying TCR beta CDR3 regions. HTBI primers drove first-round RT-PCR of the TCR CDR3. A single record per CDR3 protein comes from TCRdb applying MiXCR to the multiplex PCR reads. The sample yields fewer than 450,000 distinct CDR3 sequences, about 16% seen once. The sample was blood. The chain combines TRBV12-3 or TRBV12-4 with TRBJ2-7, with D possibly matching TRBD2 (6 bases). The TCR sequence derives from an older woman with Graves' ophthalmopathy. Written as DNA, the CDR3 is TGTGCCAGCAGCATACGGAGGGTTGGGTACGAGCAGTACTTC. It translates to CASSIRRVGYEQYF.